Listed here is a single TCR beta chain. These data come from a study of cytomegalovirus exposure and HLA in healthy donors. PCR was performed using 60 Vbeta and 13 Jbeta primers. Measured with immunoSEQ multiplex PCR; TCRdb has only the in-frame clones, and not every one. The sample features 150,000 to 200,000 clones, with about 0.79% in its top ten. The V gene's germline CDR1 is MNHEY and CDR2 SVGAGI. The V segment lost 6 bases and the J segment 0 bases; nucleotides outside the gene matches: 3. There are 15 residues in the CDR3. Sequenced: PBMCs. The chain has TRBV6-5 and TRBJ2-1; TRBD1 matches at 9 bases. This TCR was recovered from a woman younger than 30 in good health and CMV-seropositive. For the CDR3, the DNA is TGTGCCAGCAGACAGGGGGCGGGCTCCTACAATGAGCAGTTCTTC. Translation: CASRQGAGSYNEQFF.